This T cell receptor (beta chain) is from a study of blood T cell repertoires in COVID-19. Whole-study context: Nucleic acid was either cDNA or gDNA, and it came from T cells, B-cell-depleted T cells, or PBMCs.

V lost 0 bases and J lost 6; bases outside the gene matches: 8. There are 15 residues in the CDR3. The V gene's germline CDR1 is KGHSH and CDR2 LQKENI. Per the original methods: Estimates of nucleated cell counts were drawn from the amplification of reference gene primers. The assay was immunoSEQ multiplex PCR, and TCRdb's table has in-frame clones only and misses some. V and J calls plus clone size are reproduced from that table; the DNA served to infer D and trimming. The table includes tens of thousands of clones, just over 85% detected once. Sequencing used peripheral blood. This chain uses TRBV18 with TRBJ2-7; 7 bases line up with TRBD1. The sequence was obtained from a human donor in a cohort sampled during active COVID-19. The CDR3 sequence is CASSPPSGGRVEQYF. The CDR3 nucleotides are TGTGCCAGCTCACCACCGTCAGGGGGAAGGGTCGAGCAGTACTTC. Variable domain in full (rest from reference TRBV18 and TRBJ2-7): NAGVMQNPRHLVRRRGQEARLRCSPMKGHSHVYWYRQLPEEGLKFMVYLQKENIIDESGMPKERFSAEFPKEGPSILRIQQVVRGDSAAYFCASSPPSGGRVEQYFGPGTRLTVT.